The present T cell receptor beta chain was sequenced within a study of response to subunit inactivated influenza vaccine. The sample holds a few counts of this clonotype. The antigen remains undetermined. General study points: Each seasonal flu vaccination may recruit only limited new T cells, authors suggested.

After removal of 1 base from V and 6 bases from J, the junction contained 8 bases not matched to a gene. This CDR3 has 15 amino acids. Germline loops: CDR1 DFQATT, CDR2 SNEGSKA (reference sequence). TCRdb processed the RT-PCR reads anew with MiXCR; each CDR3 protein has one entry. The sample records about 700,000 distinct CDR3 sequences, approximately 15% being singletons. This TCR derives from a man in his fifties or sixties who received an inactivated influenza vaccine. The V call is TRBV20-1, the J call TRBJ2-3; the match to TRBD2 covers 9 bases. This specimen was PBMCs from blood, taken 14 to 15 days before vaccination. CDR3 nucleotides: TGCAGTGCTAGAGTGTTGTCTAGCGGGATCGATACGCAGTATTTT. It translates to CSARVLSSGIDTQYF.